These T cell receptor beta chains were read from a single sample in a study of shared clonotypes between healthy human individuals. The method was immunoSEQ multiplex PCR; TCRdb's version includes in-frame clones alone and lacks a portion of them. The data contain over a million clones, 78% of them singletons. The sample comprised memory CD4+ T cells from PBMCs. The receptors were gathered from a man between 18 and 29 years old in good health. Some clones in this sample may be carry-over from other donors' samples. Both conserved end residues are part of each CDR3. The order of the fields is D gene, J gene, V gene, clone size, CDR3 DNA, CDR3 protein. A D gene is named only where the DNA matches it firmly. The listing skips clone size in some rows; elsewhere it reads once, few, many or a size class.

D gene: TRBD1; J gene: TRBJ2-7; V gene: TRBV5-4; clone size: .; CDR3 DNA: TGTGCCAGCAGCTTGGGGGGCGGACAGGGGTCCTACGAGCAGTACTTC; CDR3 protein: CASSLGGGQGSYEQYF
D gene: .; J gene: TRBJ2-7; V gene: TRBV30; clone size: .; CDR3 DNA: TGTGCCTGGAGCGTCAGAGCCCTATCCTACCACGAGCAGTACTTC; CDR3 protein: CAWSVRALSYHEQYF
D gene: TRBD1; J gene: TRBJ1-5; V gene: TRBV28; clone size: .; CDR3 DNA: TGTGCCAGCAAAATGGACAGGGTAACTCAGCCCCAGCATTTT; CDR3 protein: CASKMDRVTQPQHF
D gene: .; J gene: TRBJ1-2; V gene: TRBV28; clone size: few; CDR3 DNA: TGTGCCAGCAGTTTCGTCGGGGGGCGCTGGTATGGCTACACCTTC; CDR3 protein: CASSFVGGRWYGYTF
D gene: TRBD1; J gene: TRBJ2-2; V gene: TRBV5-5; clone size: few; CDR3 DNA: TGTGCCAGCAGCTCCGCCCCAGGGGGAAGCACCGGGGAGCTGTTTTTT; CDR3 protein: CASSSAPGGSTGELFF
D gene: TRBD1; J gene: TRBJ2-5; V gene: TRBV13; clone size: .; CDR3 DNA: TGTGCCAGCAGCTTAGTCAGGGGGGAGACCCAGTACTTC; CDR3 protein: CASSLVRGETQYF
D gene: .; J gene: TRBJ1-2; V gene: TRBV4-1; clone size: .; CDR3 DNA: TGCGCCAGCACCCTCATCCAACGACAGACCTATGGCTACACCTTC; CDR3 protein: CASTLIQRQTYGYTF
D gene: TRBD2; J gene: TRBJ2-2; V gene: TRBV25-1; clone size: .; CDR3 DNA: TGTGCCAGCAGTGAAAGGGGTAGCGGGGCGAACACCGGGGAGCTGTTTTTT; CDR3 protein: CASSERGSGANTGELFF
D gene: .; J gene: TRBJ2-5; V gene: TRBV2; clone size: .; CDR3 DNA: TGTGCCCTTACCAGTCAGGCGGGAGAGACCCAGTACTTC; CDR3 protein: CALTSQAGETQYF
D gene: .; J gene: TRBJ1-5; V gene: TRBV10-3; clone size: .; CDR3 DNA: TGTGCCATCAGTGAGTCGATGGGGGATCAGCCCCAGCATTTT; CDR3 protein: CAISESMGDQPQHF
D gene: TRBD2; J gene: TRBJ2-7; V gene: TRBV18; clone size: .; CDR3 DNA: TGTGCCAGCTCACCGAGGGAGGGGCACTCCTACGAGCAGTACTTC; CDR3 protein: CASSPREGHSYEQYF
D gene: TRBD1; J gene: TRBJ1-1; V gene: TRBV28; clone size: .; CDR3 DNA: TGTGCCAGCAGTCTTACAGGGGGCGCGTCGGCTTTCTTT; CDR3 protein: CASSLTGGASAFF
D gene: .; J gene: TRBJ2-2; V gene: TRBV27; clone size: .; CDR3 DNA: TGTGCCAGCAGTTGGGGCGGCACCGGGGAGCTGTTTTTT; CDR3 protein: CASSWGGTGELFF
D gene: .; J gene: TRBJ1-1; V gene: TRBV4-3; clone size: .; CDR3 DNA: TGCGCCAGCAGCCAAGATGCACATATGAACACTGAAGCTTTCTTT; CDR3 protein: CASSQDAHMNTEAFF
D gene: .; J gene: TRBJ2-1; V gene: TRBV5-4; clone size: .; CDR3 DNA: TGTGCCAGCAACGGACAAAATTCGGGTGAGCAGTTCTTC; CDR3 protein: CASNGQNSGEQFF
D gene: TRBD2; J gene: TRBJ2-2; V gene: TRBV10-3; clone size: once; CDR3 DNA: TGTGCCATCAGTGAGTCTAGCGGGAGGGGTCCCGGGGAGCTGTTTTTT; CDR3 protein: CAISESSGRGPGELFF
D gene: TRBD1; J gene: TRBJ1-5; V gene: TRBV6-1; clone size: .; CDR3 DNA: TGTGCCAGCAGTGATGGCAGGGGGAATAGTCAGCCCCAGCATTTT; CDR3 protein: CASSDGRGNSQPQHF
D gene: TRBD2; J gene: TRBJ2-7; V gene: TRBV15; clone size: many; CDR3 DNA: TGTGCCACCAGCAGAGATCGGGGACTAGCGGGAAGCGAGCAGTACTTC; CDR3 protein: CATSRDRGLAGSEQYF
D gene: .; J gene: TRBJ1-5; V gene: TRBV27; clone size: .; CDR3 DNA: TGTGCCAGCAGTTTAGAGGGGGGTGGCAATCAGCCCCAGCATTTT; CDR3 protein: CASSLEGGGNQPQHF
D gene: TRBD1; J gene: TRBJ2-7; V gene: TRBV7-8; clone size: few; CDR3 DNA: TGTGCCAGCAGCTCGACAGGGGCTGGGACGTCCTACGAGCAGTACTTC; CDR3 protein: CASSSTGAGTSYEQYF
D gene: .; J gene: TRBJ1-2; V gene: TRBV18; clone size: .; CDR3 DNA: TGTGCCAGCTCACCATCGGGACCGACGGACTATGGCTACACCTTC; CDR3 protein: CASSPSGPTDYGYTF
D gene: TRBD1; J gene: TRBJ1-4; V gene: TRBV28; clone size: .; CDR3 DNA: TGTGCCAGCAGTGGGAACAGGGGGCGTCGTGAAAAACTGTTTTTT; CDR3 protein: CASSGNRGRREKLFF
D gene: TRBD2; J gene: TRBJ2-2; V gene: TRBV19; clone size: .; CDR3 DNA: TGTGCCAGTAGTAAATCTAGCGGGAGTTCCACCGGGGAGCTGTTTTTT; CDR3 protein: CASSKSSGSSTGELFF
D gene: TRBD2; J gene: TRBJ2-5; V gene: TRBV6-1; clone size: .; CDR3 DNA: TGTGCCAGCACCCTGAGCGGGAGTGGGACCCAGTACTTC; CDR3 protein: CASTLSGSGTQYF
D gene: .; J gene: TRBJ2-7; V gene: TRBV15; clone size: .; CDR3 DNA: TGTGCCACCAGCAGAGAAGTGGCGGAAGGGTACGAGCAGTACTTC; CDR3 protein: CATSREVAEGYEQYF
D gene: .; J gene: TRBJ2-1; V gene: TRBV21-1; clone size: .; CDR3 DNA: TGTGCCAGCAGCAAAACCTCACCCCCGCGCGGGCAGTTCTTC; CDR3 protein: CASSKTSPPRGQFF
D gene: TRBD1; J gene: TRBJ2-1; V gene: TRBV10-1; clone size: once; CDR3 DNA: TGCGCCAGCAGTGAGTCTCGACAGGGGGCTTTCTCCTACAATGAGCAGTTCTTC; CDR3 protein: CASSESRQGAFSYNEQFF
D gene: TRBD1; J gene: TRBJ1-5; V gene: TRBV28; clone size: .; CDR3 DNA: TGTGCCAGCAGTACCCAAGACAGGGGGCAGAATCAGCCCCAGCATTTT; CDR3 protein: CASSTQDRGQNQPQHF
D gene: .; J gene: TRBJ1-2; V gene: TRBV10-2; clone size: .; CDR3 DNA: TGCGCCAGCAGTGCAGTTGGGGCTAACTATGGCTACACCTTC; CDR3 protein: CASSAVGANYGYTF
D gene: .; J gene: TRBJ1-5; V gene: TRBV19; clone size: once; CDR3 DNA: TGTGCCAGTAGTCCTAGAGGGTATAGGCCCCAGCATTTT; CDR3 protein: CASSPRGYRPQHF
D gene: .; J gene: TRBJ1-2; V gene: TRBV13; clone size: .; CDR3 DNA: TGTGCCAGCAGCGTTATGGCTCCTGGCTACACCTTC; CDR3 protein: CASSVMAPGYTF
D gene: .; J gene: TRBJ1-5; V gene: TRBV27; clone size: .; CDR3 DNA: TGTGCCAGCAGTTTATTACAGGGCACTCAGCCCCAGCATTTT; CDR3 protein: CASSLLQGTQPQHF
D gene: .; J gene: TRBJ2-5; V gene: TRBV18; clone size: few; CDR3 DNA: TGTGCCAGCTCACCACCGGGCTCGAAAGAGACCCAGTACTTC; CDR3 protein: CASSPPGSKETQYF
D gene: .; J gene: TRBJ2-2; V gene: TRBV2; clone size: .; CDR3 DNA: TGTGCCAGCAGTGGTTTCGGGAAGGGCGGGGAGCTGTTTTTT; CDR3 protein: CASSGFGKGGELFF
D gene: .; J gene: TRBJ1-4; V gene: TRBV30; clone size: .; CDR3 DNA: TGTGCCTGGAGTTCCGGAGGGGAAAAACTGTTTTTT; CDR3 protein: CAWSSGGEKLFF
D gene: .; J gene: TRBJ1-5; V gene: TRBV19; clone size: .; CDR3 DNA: TGTGCCAGTAGTATATTGGGGGGGCCTGGACAGCCCCAGCATTTT; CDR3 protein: CASSILGGPGQPQHF
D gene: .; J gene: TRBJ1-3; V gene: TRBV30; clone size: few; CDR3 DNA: TGTGCCTGGACCGAGGGAATTAATGGAAACACCATATATTTT; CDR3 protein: CAWTEGINGNTIYF
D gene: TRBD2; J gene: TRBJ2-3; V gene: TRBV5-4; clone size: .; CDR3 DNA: TGTGCCAGCAGCTCCGGGACTAGCTCAGATACGCAGTATTTT; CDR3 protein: CASSSGTSSDTQYF
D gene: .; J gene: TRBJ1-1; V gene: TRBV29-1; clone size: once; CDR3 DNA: TGCAGCGTGGGGGTAACTTTCACTGAAGCTTTCTTT; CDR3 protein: CSVGVTFTEAFF
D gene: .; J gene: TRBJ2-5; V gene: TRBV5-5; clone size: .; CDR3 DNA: TGTGCCAGCAGCTTGGTTCGGGCACAGATGGGGGAGACCCAGTACTTC; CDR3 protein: CASSLVRAQMGETQYF
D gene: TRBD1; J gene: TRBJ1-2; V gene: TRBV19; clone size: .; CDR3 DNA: TGTGCCAGTAGTATAGGTGACAGGGCCTATGGCTACACCTTC; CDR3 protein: CASSIGDRAYGYTF
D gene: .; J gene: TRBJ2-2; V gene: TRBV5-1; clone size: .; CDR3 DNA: TGCGCCAGCAGCCCTGGGGCACAGGGCAACACCGGGGAGCTGTTTTTT; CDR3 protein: CASSPGAQGNTGELFF
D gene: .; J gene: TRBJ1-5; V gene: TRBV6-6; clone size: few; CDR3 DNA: TGTGCCAGCAGTTTCCAGGGAGGGGATCAGCCCCAGCATTTT; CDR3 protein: CASSFQGGDQPQHF
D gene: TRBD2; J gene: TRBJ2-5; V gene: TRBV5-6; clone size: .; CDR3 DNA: TGTGCCAGCAGCGCGAGGGTGACTAGCGGGAGCGAGACCCAGTACTTC; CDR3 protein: CASSARVTSGSETQYF
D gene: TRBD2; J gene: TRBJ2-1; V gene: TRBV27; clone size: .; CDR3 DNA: TGTGCCAGCAGTGCCCGGACTAGATTCAATGAGCAGTTCTTC; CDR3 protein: CASSARTRFNEQFF
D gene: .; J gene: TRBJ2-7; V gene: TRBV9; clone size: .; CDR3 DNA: TGTGCCAGCAGCGTAGGGGGACCCTCCTACGAGCAGTACTTC; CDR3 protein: CASSVGGPSYEQYF
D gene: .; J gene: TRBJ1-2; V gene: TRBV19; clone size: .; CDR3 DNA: TGTGCCAGTTCAAGAAGTTCCTATGGCTACACCTTC; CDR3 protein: CASSRSSYGYTF
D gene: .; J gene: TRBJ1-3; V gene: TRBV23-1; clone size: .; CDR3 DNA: TGCGCCAGCAGTCAATTGGACTCGAGGAGTAACGGAAACACCATATATTTT; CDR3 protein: CASSQLDSRSNGNTIYF
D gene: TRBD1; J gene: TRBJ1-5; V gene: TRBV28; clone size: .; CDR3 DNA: TGTGCCAGCAGTTTCCCGGGACAGGGGTGGCAGCCCCAGCATTTT; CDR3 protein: CASSFPGQGWQPQHF
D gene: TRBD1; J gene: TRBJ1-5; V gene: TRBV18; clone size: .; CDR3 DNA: TGTGCCAGCTCACAAACAGACGACAGGGCCAATCAGCCCCAGCATTTT; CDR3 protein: CASSQTDDRANQPQHF
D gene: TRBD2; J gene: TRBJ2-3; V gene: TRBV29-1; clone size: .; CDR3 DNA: TGCAGCGTTGAATGGGCTAGCGGGCGCACAGATACGCAGTATTTT; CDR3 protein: CSVEWASGRTDTQYF
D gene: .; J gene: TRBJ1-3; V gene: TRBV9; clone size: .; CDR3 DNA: TGTGCCAGCAGCGTAGACGGAGCCTCTGGAAACACCATATATTTT; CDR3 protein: CASSVDGASGNTIYF
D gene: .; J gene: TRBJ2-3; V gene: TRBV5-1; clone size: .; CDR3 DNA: TGCGCCAGCAGCTTCGAGGACCGTAGCACAGATACGCAGTATTTT; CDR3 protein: CASSFEDRSTDTQYF
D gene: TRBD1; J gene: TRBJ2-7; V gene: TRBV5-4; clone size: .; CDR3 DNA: TGTGCCAGCAGCTTGGGGGGACAGCTATACGAGCAGTACTTC; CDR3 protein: CASSLGGQLYEQYF
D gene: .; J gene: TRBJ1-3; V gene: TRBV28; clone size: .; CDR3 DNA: TGTGCCAGCAGTTTGATGGGGGGAGTAAAATCTGGAAACACCATATATTTT; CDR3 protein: CASSLMGGVKSGNTIYF
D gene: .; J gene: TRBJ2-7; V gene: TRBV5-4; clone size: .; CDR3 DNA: TGTGCCAGCAGCTTGTGGGAAGAGGAGCAGTACTTC; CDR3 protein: CASSLWEEEQYF
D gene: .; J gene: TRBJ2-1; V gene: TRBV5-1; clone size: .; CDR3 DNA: TGCGCCAGCAGGGCGGGTTACAATGAGCAGTTCTTC; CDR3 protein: CASRAGYNEQFF
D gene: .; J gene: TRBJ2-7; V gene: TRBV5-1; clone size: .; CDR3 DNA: TGCGCCAGCAGCGGAATCAGGAGCTCCTACGAGCAGTACTTC; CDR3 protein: CASSGIRSSYEQYF
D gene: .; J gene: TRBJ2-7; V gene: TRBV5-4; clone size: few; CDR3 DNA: TGTGCCAGCAGCCCTGACGTGGGGGGATCGCGCGAGCAGTACTTC; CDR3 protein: CASSPDVGGSREQYF